These 16 T cell receptor beta chains came from one sample sequenced in a study of T cells in Graves' hyperthyroidism and ophthalmopathy. Using RNA transcripts as the source, TCR beta CDR3 regions were amplified. TCR CDR3 regions were first amplified by RT-PCR with HTBI primers. A single record per CDR3 protein comes from TCRdb applying MiXCR to the multiplex PCR reads. Of about 840,000 distinct CDR3 sequences in the sample, more than 30% are singletons; the top ten hold 7.5% to 9.5%. The source material was blood. The receptors shown here come from a man in his late teens or twenties with Graves' hyperthyroidism.

V is TRBV25-1 and J is TRBJ2-5; D remains ambiguous. The CDR3 loop spans 13 amino acids. CDR1 MGHDK and CDR2 SYGVNS come from the germline V gene. Deletions cut 7 bases from V and 2 bases from J, with 11 bases between. Here the CDR3 reads CASTAFLQETQYF. The CDR3 nucleotides read TGTGCCAGCACGGCGTTTTTACAAGAGACCCAGTACTTC.

This clonotype was observed a handful of times. The gene calls are TRBV19 and TRBJ2-2; 8 nucleotides agree with TRBD1. This CDR3 comprises 16 residues. The V segment lost 5 bases and the J segment 0 bases; nucleotides outside the gene matches: 5. Germline CDR1 reads LNHDA; CDR2 reads SQIVND (reference sequence). CDR3 protein: CASSGRTGSNTGELFF. The DNA for the CDR3 is TGTGCCAGTAGTGGTCGGACAGGGTCGAACACCGGGGAGCTGTTTTTT.

This clonotype showed up just once. The rearrangement joins TRBV5-6 to TRBJ2-5; a weak D match, TRBD2 (7 bases). The CDR3 has 18 residues. V was shortened by 3 bases and J by 3 bases, with 24 bases between the two germline ends. Looked up from germline, CDR1 is SGHDT and CDR2 is YYEEEE. Here the CDR3 reads CASSWEGRGGRGEETQYF. The CDR3 DNA reads TGTGCCAGCAGCTGGGAGGGAAGGGGGGGAAGAGGAGAAGAGACCCAGTACTTC. Together with reference TRBV5-6 and TRBJ2-5, the CDR3 gives the full variable domain: DAGVTQSPTHLIKTRGQQVTLRCSPKSGHDTVSWYQQALGQGPQFIFQYYEEEERQRGNFPDRFSGHQFPNYSSELNVNALLLGDSALYLCASSWEGRGGRGEETQYFGPGTRLLVL.

The J gene is TRBJ1-2, the V gene TRBV10-2; no clear D. In germline, CDR1 is WSHSY, CDR2 SAAADI. Trimming cost V 5 bases and J 5 bases, with 6 bases left between them. CDR3 length: 11 residues. The CDR3 nucleotides are TGCGCCAGCAGTAGTATTTATGGCTACACCTTC. As protein: CASSSIYGYTF.

This chain joins TRBV10-3 and TRBJ1-6, with no clear D. CDR3 size: 12 residues. CDR1 is ENHRY, CDR2 SYGVKD, per germline. Trimming took off 4 bases at V and 10 bases at J, with 8 bases between the two ends. CDR3 nucleotide sequence: TGTGCCATCAGTGTTGAAGGGTCACCCCTCCACTTT. Translated: CAISVEGSPLHF.

The V and J genes are TRBV7-3 and TRBJ2-2, with 8 bases matching TRBD1. The V segment lost 0 bases and the J segment 6 bases; nucleotides outside the gene matches: 9. The CDR3 sequence is 17 residues long. Germline V gene sequence: CDR1 SGHTA, CDR2 FQGTGA. As DNA, the CDR3 is TGTGCCAGCAGCTTAACCCTTGACAGGGGAAGAGCCGGGGAGCTGTTTTTT. Its translation is CASSLTLDRGRAGELFF.

On this clonotype itself: This may be a read error, as it is one base from a much larger clone. V is TRBV2 and J is TRBJ2-7, with TRBD1 matching over 7 bases. Germline trimming cut 10 bases from V and 6 bases from J; bases unmatched to any gene: 9. The CDR3 spans 12 residues. Germline V gives CDR1 SNHLY, CDR2 FYNNEI. In DNA, the CDR3 is TGTGCCACGTTAGTAACAGGGGTCGAGCAGTACTTC. Its translation: CATLVTGVEQYF. Variable domain in full (rest from reference TRBV2 and TRBJ2-7): EPEVTQTPSHQVTQMGQEVILRCVPISNHLYFYWYRQILGQKVEFLVSFYNNEISEKSEIFDDQFSVERPDGSNFTLKIRSTKLEDSAMYFCATLVTGVEQYFGPGTRLTVT.

This clonotype was picked up a small number of times. The chain joins TRBV13 to TRBJ2-5; D unresolved. This CDR3 spans 13 amino acids. V lost 1 base, J lost 5 bases, and 8 bases lay in between. CDR1 and CDR2 (germline): PRHDT, FYEKMQ (reference sequence). The CDR3 nucleotides are TGTGCCAGCAGCTTAGTAACGACGGAGACCCAGTACTTC. Encoded protein: CASSLVTTETQYF. The variable domain in full, with the rest retrieved from reference TRBV13 and TRBJ2-5, is AAGVIQSPRHLIKEKRETATLKCYPIPRHDTVYWYQQGPGQDPQFLISFYEKMQSDKGSIPDRFSAQQFSDYHSELNMSSLELGDSALYFCASSLVTTETQYFGPGTRLLVL.

In its sample, this clonotype was seen a few times. CDR3 DNA sequence: TGCGCCAGCAGCCAAGATCCCCAGCAGTTTGAAGCTTTCTTT. It is translated as CASSQDPQQFEAFF. The J gene is TRBJ1-1, the V gene TRBV4-1; no clear D. Germline CDR1 MGHRA, CDR2 YSYEKL. The length of the CDR3 is 14 residues. The V gene lost 0 bases and the J gene lost 7 bases, with 12 bases spanning the gap.

Concerning this clonotype itself: Being one base from a much bigger clone, this may be a read error. The chain combines TRBV7-9 with TRBJ2-7; D assignment may be TRBD1 or TRBD2 (5 bases each). The CDR3 spans 15 residues. The V and J ends lost 5 bases and 2 bases respectively, with 16 bases between them. Germline CDR1 SEHNR, CDR2 FQNEAQ (reference sequence). The CDR3 protein is CASSRGDPHAYEQYF. The CDR3 bases are TGTGCCAGCAGCAGAGGGGATCCACACGCCTACGAGCAGTACTTC.

The chain uses TRBV29-1 and TRBJ1-2; D not resolved. The V end lost 0 bases, the J end lost 4 bases, and 3 bases lay between the germline ends. CDR1 SQVTM and CDR2 ANQGSEA come from the germline V gene. The length of the CDR3 is 11 residues. The DNA for the CDR3 is TGCAGCGTTGAAGATGGCTATGGCTACACCTTC. This sequence encodes CSVEDGYGYTF.

This clonotype was counted only a few times. This chain uses TRBV19 with TRBJ1-1; TRBD1 is a possible D gene (5 bases). Trimming shortened V by 0 bases and J by 5 bases, and 13 bases separated the two germline ends. Per germline, CDR1 LNHDA and CDR2 SQIVND (reference sequence). The length of the CDR3 is 15 residues. CDR3 in amino acids: CASSIEGGAATEAFF. The CDR3 DNA sequence: TGTGCCAGTAGTATAGAAGGAGGGGCCGCTACTGAAGCTTTCTTT.

This clonotype was seen ten or more times. V gene TRBV19 combines with J gene TRBJ2-6, with D perhaps matching TRBD1 (7 bases). This CDR3 is built from 14 residues. Looked up from germline, CDR1 is LNHDA and CDR2 is SQIVND (reference sequence). Trimming took off 10 bases at V and 8 bases at J, with 18 bases between the two ends. CDR3 amino acids: CATSGGLGTNVLTF. Here the CDR3 DNA reads TGTGCCACCTCAGGGGGGTTAGGGACCAACGTCCTGACTTTC.

This clonotype has more than one count but fewer than ten. J is TRBJ1-3 and V is TRBV4-3; D unresolved. The CDR3 consists of 15 residues. Germline CDR1 reads LGHNA; CDR2 reads YSLEER. V lost 0 bases, J lost 0 bases, and 6 bases lay in between. CDR3 bases: TGCGCCAGCAGCCAAGATGGCGGCTCTGGAAACACCATATATTTT. Protein product: CASSQDGGSGNTIYF.

This clonotype was detected only a few times. One end of the junction does not line up with germline, which may come from a read error. The chain recombines TRBV10-3 with TRBJ2-7, with a possible D match to TRBD2 (6 bases). Germline loops: CDR1 ENHRY, CDR2 SYGVKD. This CDR3 comprises 13 residues. The CDR3 spells CASSVTSFHEQYF. Written as DNA, the CDR3 is TGTGCCAGCAGTGTTACTAGCTTCCACGAGCAGTACTTC.

The chain couples TRBV24-1 to TRBJ1-1, with TRBD1 matching 9 bases. V gave up 4 bases and J gave up 7 bases; unmatched junction bases: 9. Germline CDR1 is KGHDR and CDR2 is SFDVKD. This CDR3 has 15 amino acids. DNA for the CDR3: TGTGCCACCAGTGAACTACGGGACAGGGTTGGTGAAGCTTTCTTT. Its protein product is CATSELRDRVGEAFF.